This T cell receptor (beta chain) was identified in a study of T cell responses to AZD1222 COVID-19 vaccine. Germline CDR1 reads SEHNR; CDR2 reads FQNEAQ (reference sequence). The V end was cut by 5 bases, the J end by 4 bases, with 11 bases between. This CDR3 has 14 residues. This table comes from immunoSEQ multiplex PCR, and its TCRdb copy is limited to in-frame clones, with some not included. This sample carries 90,000 to 150,000 clones, 86% of them seen once, and the ten largest clones take 2.5% to 3.5%. The chain combines TRBV7-9 with TRBJ2-2; the D is unclear. Specimen: peripheral blood, collected 28 days after the second AZD1222 dose. This clonotype originated in an adult who received the AZD1222 COVID-19 vaccine. The CDR3 bases are TGTGCCAGCAGCGGCCGACTGCTCACCGGGGAGCTGTTTTTT. This sequence encodes CASSGRLLTGELFF.